This record concerns one T cell receptor beta chain sequence. This CDR3 has 13 residues. With 6 bases removed from V and 6 bases from J, the gap between germline ends came to 14 bases. Germline V gene sequence: CDR1 KGHSH, CDR2 LQKENI. This sample is drawn from a study of OX40 agonist ivuxolimab in advanced cancers. Some clones are missing from TCRdb's copy, which holds only in-frame ones; the method was immunoSEQ multiplex PCR. The sample lists approximately 66,000 clones; about 85% were seen once. Here the sequenced sample was CD4+ or CD8+ T cells sorted from blood, taken in a trial of the OX40 agonist ivuxolimab. This receptor was obtained from an adult with an advanced solid tumor such as melanoma, head and neck, liver or kidney cancer. The genes are TRBV18 and TRBJ1-2; D may be TRBD1 (5 bases). The CDR3 DNA sequence: TGTGCCAGCTCCCCGGGAAGGGACGATGGCTACACCTTC. It specifies CASSPGRDDGYTF.